One and the same sample provided the 16 T cell receptor beta chains below, sequenced in a study of blood T cell repertoires in COVID-19. Clones were sequenced by immunoSEQ multiplex PCR, and TCRdb holds only the in-frame ones, with some missing. The sample lists approximately 100,000 clones; approximately 85% were seen once. Sequenced: peripheral blood. The receptors were gathered from a human donor in a cohort sampled during active COVID-19.

The chain links TRBV5-1 to TRBJ2-5, with 11 bases lining up with TRBD2. This CDR3 is built from 16 residues. Per germline, CDR1 SGHRS and CDR2 YFSETQ. Losses at the gene ends were 0 bases for V and 1 base for J; bases not matched to a gene: 2. CDR3 region: CASSLGGTSGQETQYF. The CDR3, as DNA: TGCGCCAGCAGCTTGGGGGGGACTAGCGGCCAAGAGACCCAGTACTTC.

The J gene is TRBJ1-2, the V gene TRBV5-4; D might be TRBD1 (6 bases). Germline V lookup: CDR1 SGHNT, CDR2 YYREEE (reference sequence). V lost 0 bases and J lost 8, with 17 bases in between. The CDR3 is made up of 15 amino acids. CDR3 residues: CASSLAVSPGVGYTF. For the CDR3, the DNA is TGTGCCAGCAGCTTGGCCGTATCACCAGGGGTGGGCTACACCTTC.

The CDR3 loop reads CASNEGAYSNQPQHF. CDR3 in DNA: TGTGCCAGCAATGAGGGAGCTTATAGCAATCAGCCCCAGCATTTT. The chain links TRBV2 to TRBJ1-5; no clear D. The germline V gene has CDR1 SNHLY and CDR2 FYNNEI. V lost 7 bases and J lost 0, with 13 bases in between. The CDR3 spans 15 residues.

The genes are TRBV9 and TRBJ2-5; D is undetermined. The CDR3 has 15 amino acids. Germline V gives CDR1 SGDLS, CDR2 YYNGEE. Deletions cut 1 base from V and 4 bases from J, with 14 bases between. In DNA, the CDR3 is TGTGCCAGCAGCGTAAAAGGAGTTACCTCAGAGACCCAGTACTTC. Residues: CASSVKGVTSETQYF.

This clone was picked up one time. The rearrangement uses TRBV7-3 and TRBJ1-1; weak D call: TRBD1 (6 bases). Between the trimmed V and J ends, which lost 1 base and 1 base, there was a span of 10 bases. CDR1 SGHTA and CDR2 FQGTGA come from the germline V gene. The CDR3 extends over 15 amino acids. CDR3 in amino acids: CASSLMGAPNTEAFF. The CDR3 DNA sequence: TGTGCCAGCAGCTTAATGGGGGCACCGAACACTGAAGCTTTCTTT.

The chain joins TRBV4-2 to TRBJ1-1; 8 bases map to TRBD1. Germline V lookup: CDR1 LGHNA, CDR2 YNFKEQ. The CDR3 length is 14 residues. Trimming at V came to 0 bases and at J to 6 bases, leaving 3 bases not matched to a gene. Here the CDR3 DNA reads TGTGCCAGCAGCCAAGAACACAGGGGGTCTGAAGCTTTCTTT. Translated, it gives CASSQEHRGSEAFF.

The rearrangement joins TRBV4-1 to TRBJ2-5; TRBD2 agrees at 10 bases. Germline CDR1 is MGHRA and CDR2 is YSYEKL. V trimming: 2 bases; J trimming: 5 bases; junction bases outside the gene matches: 8. The CDR3 runs 16 residues. The CDR3 here is CASSQFDSGRRETQYF. The CDR3 bases are TGCGCCAGCAGCCAATTCGATAGCGGGAGGAGGGAGACCCAGTACTTC.

The rearrangement uses TRBV15 and TRBJ1-5, with a tentative D call TRBD1 (5 bases). The CDR3 loop spans 18 amino acids. Germline V gives CDR1 LNHNV, CDR2 YYDKDF (reference sequence). V gave up 0 bases and J gave up 1 base, with 16 bases separating them. CDR3 region: CATSRDRVAGGSNQPQHF. CDR3 bases: TGTGCCACCAGCAGAGATAGGGTGGCGGGGGGGAGCAATCAGCCCCAGCATTTT.

The rearrangement joins TRBV4-1 to TRBJ2-7, with 9 bases that match TRBD1. CDR3 length: 16 residues. With 4 bases clipped from V and 1 base from J, the junction kept 8 bases outside the gene matches. Germline V gives CDR1 MGHRA, CDR2 YSYEKL. CDR3 bases: TGCGCCAGCAGCCCACCTGGGACAGGGACATCCTACGAGCAGTACTTC. Translating gives CASSPPGTGTSYEQYF.

V and J are TRBV30 and TRBJ2-7, with D maybe TRBD2 (6 bases). Trimming stripped 1 base from V and 3 bases from J, with 7 bases between. Per germline, CDR1 GTSNPN and CDR2 SVGIG (reference sequence). This CDR3 has 12 amino acids. CDR3 in DNA: TGTGCCTGGAGTGACGGGGGCTACGAGCAGTACTTC. Translated, it gives CAWSDGGYEQYF.

The chain links TRBV4-2 to TRBJ1-1; a weak D match, TRBD1 (5 bases). CDR3 length: 15 amino acids. Germline assignment: CDR1 LGHNA and CDR2 YNFKEQ. Deletions cut 1 base from V and 4 bases from J, with 13 bases between. The DNA of the CDR3 is TGTGCCAGCAGCCAAGTCTCGGGGGGGGGCACTGAAGCTTTCTTT. Protein: CASSQVSGGGTEAFF.

The V gene is TRBV30, the J gene TRBJ2-5, with TRBD2 matching 15 bases. Losses at the gene ends were 0 bases for V and 3 bases for J; bases not matched to a gene: 8. The CDR3 sequence is 18 residues long. From germline, CDR1 is GTSNPN and CDR2 SVGIG (reference sequence). The CDR3: CAWSVNGLAGGTEETQYF. The DNA of the CDR3 is TGTGCCTGGAGTGTCAACGGACTAGCGGGAGGGACCGAAGAGACCCAGTACTTC.

This clone appeared a single time. The rearrangement joins TRBV4-3 to TRBJ2-7; maybe TRBD1 (5 bases). The CDR3 has 15 amino acids. Trimming took 1 base from V and 0 from J, leaving 10 bases between them. CDR1 is LGHNA and CDR2 is YSLEER in the germline V gene. The CDR3 region is CASSQGRGSSYEQYF. The CDR3 region has the DNA TGCGCCAGCAGCCAAGGAAGGGGAAGCTCCTACGAGCAGTACTTC.

This clone was observed once. CDR3 region: CASSKEPGGNTEAFF. The CDR3 region has the DNA TGTGCCAGCAGCAAAGAGCCAGGGGGGAACACTGAAGCTTTCTTT. This chain links TRBV21-1 with TRBJ1-1; TRBD1 is taken as the D call from the table, unchecked against the DNA. TRBV21-1 is marked as a pseudogene. The length of the CDR3 is 15 residues.

V usage is TRBV7-6 and J usage is TRBJ1-1; D may be TRBD1 (6 bases). Germline CDR1 and CDR2: SGHVS and FNYEAQ. The V end was cut by 5 bases, the J end by 5 bases, with 18 bases between. This CDR3 comprises 15 residues. The CDR3 sequence: CASSPVTGSDTEAFF. The CDR3 DNA sequence: TGTGCCAGCAGCCCAGTTACAGGGTCGGATACTGAAGCTTTCTTT.

The chain combines TRBV18 with TRBJ1-1; possibly TRBD1 for D (5 bases). The V gene's germline CDR1 is KGHSH and CDR2 LQKENI. V was clipped by 6 bases and J by 3 bases, with 14 bases between them. The CDR3 contains 14 residues. CDR3: CASSLQELDTEAFF. The DNA of the CDR3 is TGTGCCAGCTCCCTACAGGAGCTCGACACTGAAGCTTTCTTT.